The 32 T cell receptor beta chains below come from one sample, sequenced in a study of shared clonotypes between healthy human individuals. Libraries were prepared by immunoSEQ multiplex PCR; TCRdb keeps only in-frame clonotypes and omits some of them. The sample shows 780,000 or so clones, about two thirds of them seen only once. What was sequenced was memory CD4+ T cells sorted from blood. Subset given: CD45RA-negative fraction. These receptors all stem from a woman between 25 and 40 years old in good health.

The V gene is TRBV6-4, the J gene TRBJ2-1; a weak D match, TRBD2 (6 bases). V was pared by 3 bases and J by 9 bases, with 18 bases between. The CDR3 has 15 residues. CDR1 and CDR2 from the germline V gene are MRHNA and SNTAGT. CDR3 sequence: CASSENYGSGGEQFF. For the CDR3, the DNA is TGTGCCAGCAGTGAAAACTACGGGAGTGGTGGTGAGCAGTTCTTC.

The chain employs TRBV10-2 and TRBJ2-1; D gene unclear. Germline values: CDR1 WSHSY, CDR2 SAAADI. Trimming left V 8 bases short and J 10 bases short, with 12 bases between. This CDR3 region has 11 residues. The CDR3 spells CASALGSEQFF. CDR3 DNA sequence: TGCGCCAGCGCTTTGGGGTCGGAGCAGTTCTTC.

V is TRBV12-2 and J is TRBJ2-1. TRBV12-2 is noted as a pseudogene. CDR3 length: 15 amino acids. CDR3 loop: CASRLAEKGNNEQFF. The CDR3 coding sequence is TGTGCAAGTCGCTTAGCGGAAAAAGGGAACAATGAGCAGTTCTTC.

The chain recombines TRBV18 with TRBJ2-7; the D gene is possibly TRBD1 (6 bases). Germline assignment: CDR1 KGHSH and CDR2 LQKENI. V dropped 5 bases and J dropped 0 bases, with 8 bases sitting between them. CDR3 length equals 13 residues. CDR3: CASSWDNSYEQYF. In DNA, the CDR3 is TGTGCCAGCTCATGGGACAACTCCTACGAGCAGTACTTC.

The V call is TRBV6-6, the J call TRBJ1-4, with D perhaps matching TRBD1 (5 bases). The germline V and J ends were trimmed by 8 bases and 4 bases, with 11 bases remaining between them. CDR1 and CDR2 (germline): MNHNY, SVGAGI (reference sequence). CDR3 length: 13 residues. The CDR3 DNA sequence: TGTGCCAGCTTAGCCAGGGTTAATGAAAAACTGTTTTTT. Translated, it gives CASLARVNEKLFF.

The rearrangement uses TRBV18 and TRBJ2-7; D gene uncertain. V gave up 3 bases and J gave up 4 bases, with 13 bases separating them. CDR3 size: 14 residues. CDR1 is KGHSH, CDR2 LQKENI, per germline. The CDR3 spells CASSPQLDTYEQYF. CDR3 coding DNA: TGTGCCAGCTCACCCCAACTTGACACTTACGAGCAGTACTTC.

This sequence joins TRBV11-2 and TRBJ1-1, with D perhaps TRBD1 (5 bases). The CDR3 length is 12 residues. V gave up 1 base and J gave up 6 bases, with 6 bases separating them. The V gene's germline CDR1 is SGHAT and CDR2 FQNNGV. The CDR3 DNA is TGTGCCAGCAGCTTAGTAGGGGCTGAAGCTTTCTTT. It specifies CASSLVGAEAFF.

The V and J genes are TRBV28 and TRBJ1-2; TRBD1 aligns across 7 bases. The V gene end was trimmed by 3 bases and the J gene end by 6 bases; junction bases not matched to a gene: 7. Germline V CDR1 and CDR2: MDHEN, SYDVKM. The CDR3 length is 14 residues. The CDR3 DNA follows: TGTGCCAGCAGTTTTCCCCCCGGGACAGATGGCTACACCTTC. Translating it yields CASSFPPGTDGYTF.

This clone was picked up a small number of times. The chain carries TRBV27 and TRBJ2-2; D gene unclear. V lost 6 bases to trimming and J lost 0 bases, with 8 bases between them. The CDR3 totals 14 residues. Per the germline V gene, CDR1 is MNHEY and CDR2 is SMNVEV (reference sequence). In DNA, the CDR3 is TGTGCCAGCAGGGTACCCTCGAACACCGGGGAGCTGTTTTTT. Translation gives CASRVPSNTGELFF.

The rearrangement uses TRBV5-4 and TRBJ2-2, with 12 nucleotides matching TRBD1. Germline values: CDR1 SGHNT, CDR2 YYREEE (reference sequence). The CDR3 is made up of 17 amino acids. With 6 bases clipped from V and 5 bases from J, the junction kept 11 bases outside the gene matches. The CDR3 here is CASTRDRGPVGTGELFF. The CDR3 bases are TGTGCCAGCACGAGGGACAGGGGGCCTGTAGGGACCGGGGAGCTGTTTTTT.

The chain has TRBV2 and TRBJ1-5; the match to TRBD1 covers 8 bases. This CDR3 contains 14 residues. V lost 3 bases to trimming and J lost 13 bases; unmatched junction nucleotides: 11. The germline V gene has CDR1 SNHLY and CDR2 FYNNEI. The CDR3, as DNA: TGTGCCAGCAGTGACGCGGGACAGGTGGCTTCGCAGCATTTT. This encodes CASSDAGQVASQHF.

The chain joins TRBV7-2 to TRBJ2-5; tentatively, D is TRBD1 or TRBD2 (5 bases each). The J call is doubtful: the DNA matches TRBJ2-7 better. The germline V gene has CDR1 SGHTA and CDR2 FQGNSA. The CDR3 length is 14 residues. The CDR3 region is CASRLKGRSYEQYF. The CDR3 DNA sequence: TGTGCCAGCAGACTAAAGGGGAGATCCTACGAGCAGTACTTC.

Note on this clone: Because the CDR3's place on the DNA is in doubt, the DNA is left out and the CDR3 is given as listed by TCRdb. The chain joins TRBV28 to TRBJ2-3; TRBD2, as called in the table, went unchecked against the DNA. The CDR3 spans 15 amino acids, including both terminal residues. Germline CDR1 MDHEN, CDR2 SYDVKM. CDR3: CASSFGIGSGGHRYF.

The J gene is TRBJ2-3, the V gene TRBV28; the D is unclear. The V gene's germline CDR1 is MDHEN and CDR2 SYDVKM. The V end was cut by 7 bases, the J end by 6 bases, with 11 bases between. This CDR3 contains 12 residues. The CDR3 here is CASKVAGDTQYF. The CDR3, as DNA: TGTGCCAGCAAGGTGGCTGGCGATACGCAGTATTTT.

This clone showed up just once. The chain uses TRBV12-5 and TRBJ2-1; 13 bases line up with TRBD2. This CDR3 contains 17 residues. Germline lookup yields CDR1 LGHNT and CDR2 FRNRAP. V lost 6 bases, J lost 7 bases, and 12 bases stayed unmatched. CDR3 bases: TGTGCTAGTGGAATGACTAGCGGGAGGCCCAATGGGAATGAGCAGTTCTTC. This codes for CASGMTSGRPNGNEQFF.

As regards this clone: This specimen includes other DNA sequences encoding the same CDR3. This chain connects TRBV5-1 to TRBJ1-1; TRBD1 matches 7 bases. Germline-derived CDR1 and CDR2 are SGHRS and YFSETQ. J was trimmed by 0 bases and V by 3 bases; bases with no gene match: 5. The CDR3 has 15 amino acids. Written as DNA, the CDR3 is TGCGCCAGCAGCTGGGGGGACAGCATGAACACTGAAGCTTTCTTT. Amino acids: CASSWGDSMNTEAFF.

This clone came up a few times. V is TRBV5-1 and J is TRBJ2-7; TRBD2 aligns across 12 bases. V gave up 4 bases and J gave up 7 bases; unmatched junction bases: 6. The germline gives CDR1 SGHRS, CDR2 YFSETQ. This CDR3 region has 14 residues. The CDR3 loop reads CASSPGTSGQEQYF. CDR3 sequence (DNA): TGCGCCAGCAGCCCCGGGACTAGCGGGCAGGAGCAGTACTTC.

The genes are TRBV4-1 and TRBJ2-1; TRBD1 aligns across 10 bases. CDR3 length: 17 residues. With 1 base clipped from V and 4 bases from J, the junction kept 7 bases outside the gene matches. CDR1 and CDR2 from the germline V gene are MGHRA and YSYEKL. CDR3 loop: CASSQAGTGAGYNEQFF. CDR3 coding DNA: TGCGCCAGCAGCCAAGCCGGGACAGGGGCCGGATACAATGAGCAGTTCTTC.

V gene TRBV7-9 combines with J gene TRBJ1-4; D is ambiguous. This CDR3 is built from 12 residues. V was cut by 5 bases and J by 11 bases, with 12 bases left in between. Looked up from germline, CDR1 is SEHNR and CDR2 is FQNEAQ (reference sequence). Here the CDR3 DNA reads TGTGCCAGCAGCCTCGGAGGGAGGAAACTGTTTTTT. Its protein product is CASSLGGRKLFF.

V gene TRBV4-2 combines with J gene TRBJ2-2; either TRBD1 or TRBD2 may fit D (5 bases each). Germline CDR1 LGHNA, CDR2 YNFKEQ. V shed 3 bases and J shed 4 bases, with 21 bases lying between them. This CDR3 is built from 18 residues. The CDR3: CASSQGPGTPLVTGELFF. For the CDR3, the DNA is TGTGCCAGCAGCCAGGGCCCCGGGACGCCGCTAGTCACCGGGGAGCTGTTTTTT.

The J gene is TRBJ2-7, the V gene TRBV10-2; 14 nucleotides agree with TRBD2. From germline, CDR1 is WSHSY and CDR2 SAAADI. V gave up 8 bases and J gave up 4 bases; unmatched junction bases: 10. CDR3 length: 16 residues. The CDR3, as DNA: TGCGCCAGCGTCGGGACTAGCGGGAGTATCGTTTACGAGCAGTACTTC. Residues: CASVGTSGSIVYEQYF.

The chain has TRBV6-6 and TRBJ2-7, with D uncertain. V lost 8 bases and J 3 bases, leaving 14 bases between the germline ends. This CDR3 comprises 13 residues. Germline V gives CDR1 MNHNY, CDR2 SVGAGI (reference sequence). The CDR3 loop reads CASGSDLNYEQYF. DNA for the CDR3: TGTGCCAGCGGCTCAGACTTAAACTACGAGCAGTACTTC.

The chain couples TRBV5-4 to TRBJ2-3; 8 nucleotides line up with TRBD2. The junction had 6 bases not matched to a gene; V was cut back by 2 bases and J by 4 bases. This CDR3 region has 15 residues. CDR1 SGHNT and CDR2 YYREEE come from the germline V gene (reference sequence). The chain's CDR3 is CASSFGLASADTQYF. The CDR3 region has the DNA TGTGCCAGCAGCTTTGGACTAGCCTCGGCAGATACGCAGTATTTT.

The gene calls are TRBV11-2 and TRBJ2-4, with D hard to call. Germline loops: CDR1 SGHAT, CDR2 FQNNGV. This CDR3 has 12 residues. V was shortened by 5 bases and J by 7 bases, with 9 bases between the two germline ends. CDR3 nucleotides: TGTGCCAGCAGCGATGTGGGGAACATTCAGTACTTC. Amino acid sequence: CASSDVGNIQYF.

The chain's CDR3 is CASSFDLAGFNEQYF. In DNA, the CDR3 is TGCGCCAGCAGCTTCGACCTAGCGGGATTCAACGAGCAGTACTTC. The V and J genes are TRBV5-1 and TRBJ2-7; 9 bases fit TRBD2. J gave up 5 bases and V 2 bases, and 8 bases lay outside the gene matches. The CDR3 contains 15 residues. Germline V CDR1 and CDR2: SGHRS, YFSETQ. Using reference TRBV5-1 and TRBJ2-7 for the parts outside the CDR3, the full variable domain is KAGVTQTPRYLIKTRGQQVTLSCSPISGHRSVSWYQQTPGQGLQFLFEYFSETQRNKGNFPGRFSGRQFSNSRSEMNVSTLELGDSALYLCASSFDLAGFNEQYFGPGTRLTVT.

The chain couples TRBV27 to TRBJ2-5; 10 bases map to TRBD1. The CDR3 has 14 residues. Trimming cost V 7 bases and J 4 bases; bases outside gene matches: 6. The V gene's germline CDR1 is MNHEY and CDR2 SMNVEV (reference sequence). CDR3 amino acids: CASKTTGGGETQYF. The CDR3 DNA follows: TGTGCCAGCAAAACGACAGGGGGCGGAGAGACCCAGTACTTC.

This chain uses TRBV6-5 with TRBJ2-7; D not resolved. This CDR3 has 14 amino acids. Trimming removed 6 bases from V and 0 bases from J, with 12 bases in between. Looked up from germline, CDR1 is MNHEY and CDR2 is SVGAGI. The CDR3 protein is CASSLKYGSYEQYF. In DNA, the CDR3 is TGTGCCAGCAGCCTCAAGTATGGCTCCTACGAGCAGTACTTC.

V usage is TRBV5-4 and J usage is TRBJ2-2, with 8 bases matching TRBD1. CDR1 and CDR2 (germline): SGHNT, YYREEE (reference sequence). J lost 0 bases, V lost 4 bases, and 2 bases had no gene match. The CDR3 contains 15 residues. In DNA, the CDR3 is TGTGCCAGCAGCCCGACAGGGGCGAACACCGGGGAGCTGTTTTTT. It specifies CASSPTGANTGELFF. The entire variable domain, with the rest obtained from reference TRBV5-4 and TRBJ2-2, is as follows: ETGVTQSPTHLIKTRGQQVTLRCSSQSGHNTVSWYQQALGQGPQFIFQYYREEENGRGNFPPRFSGLQFPNYSSELNVNALELDDSALYLCASSPTGANTGELFFGEGSRLTVL.

A single count supports this clone. This sequence joins TRBV27 and TRBJ1-2; unclear D gene. The CDR3 runs 15 residues. The V end was cut by 5 bases, the J end by 4 bases, with 17 bases between. Germline V gene sequence: CDR1 MNHEY, CDR2 SMNVEV (reference sequence). CDR3 sequence: CASSLLPDPFYGYTF. CDR3 nucleotide sequence: TGTGCCAGCAGTCTCCTCCCCGATCCGTTCTATGGCTACACCTTC.

With regard to this clone: Other DNA sequences in this specimen translate into the identical CDR3. The chain employs TRBV11-2 and TRBJ2-7; TRBD2 aligns across 8 bases. The V and J ends lost 3 bases and 3 bases, in that order; junction bases with no gene match: 1. Germline V gene sequence: CDR1 SGHAT, CDR2 FQNNGV. This CDR3 is 13 amino acids long. CDR3 nucleotides: TGTGCCAGCAGCTTCAGCGGGAGCTACGAGCAGTACTTC. Translating gives CASSFSGSYEQYF.

In this sample, this clone turned up once. J is TRBJ1-4 and V is TRBV2; D remains unclear. Looked up from germline, CDR1 is SNHLY and CDR2 is FYNNEI. V was clipped by 7 bases and J by 7 bases, with 19 bases between them. The CDR3 is 15 amino acids. This CDR3 reads CASTHRALGGEKLFF. In nucleotides, the CDR3 is TGTGCCAGCACACACCGGGCCCTGGGCGGTGAAAAACTGTTTTTT.

This clone occurred many times. The genes are TRBV7-9 and TRBJ1-2; the D is unclear. The CDR3 loop spans 13 amino acids. Germline-derived CDR1 and CDR2 are SEHNR and FQNEAQ (reference sequence). With 1 base removed from V and 7 bases from J, the gap between germline ends came to 10 bases. The DNA of the CDR3 is TGTGCCAGCAGCTTAGATTCTGGGAGTGGCTACACCTTC. It encodes CASSLDSGSGYTF.